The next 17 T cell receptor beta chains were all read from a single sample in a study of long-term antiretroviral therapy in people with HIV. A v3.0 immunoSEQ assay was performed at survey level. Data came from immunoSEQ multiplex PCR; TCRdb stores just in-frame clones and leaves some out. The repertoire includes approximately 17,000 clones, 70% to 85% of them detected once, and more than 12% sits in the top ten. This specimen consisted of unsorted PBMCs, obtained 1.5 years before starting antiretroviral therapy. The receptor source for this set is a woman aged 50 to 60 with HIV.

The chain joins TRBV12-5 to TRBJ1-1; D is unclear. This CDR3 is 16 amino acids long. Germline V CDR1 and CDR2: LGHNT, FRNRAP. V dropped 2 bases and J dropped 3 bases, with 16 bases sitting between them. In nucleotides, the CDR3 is TGTGCTAGTGGTTTGCCCCCTCCCGGCAGTGACACTGAAGCTTTCTTT. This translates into CASGLPPPGSDTEAFF.

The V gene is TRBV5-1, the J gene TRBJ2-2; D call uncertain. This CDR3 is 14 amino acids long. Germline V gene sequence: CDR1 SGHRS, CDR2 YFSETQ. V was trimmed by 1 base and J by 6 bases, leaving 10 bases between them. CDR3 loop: CASSLRTDAGELFF. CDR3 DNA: TGCGCCAGCAGCTTGAGAACGGACGCCGGGGAGCTGTTTTTT.

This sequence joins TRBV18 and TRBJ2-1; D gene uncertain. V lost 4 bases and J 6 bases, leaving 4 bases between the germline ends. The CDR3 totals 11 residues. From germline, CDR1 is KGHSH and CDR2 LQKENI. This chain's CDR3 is CASSLVNEQFF. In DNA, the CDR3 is TGTGCCAGCTCACTCGTCAATGAGCAGTTCTTC.

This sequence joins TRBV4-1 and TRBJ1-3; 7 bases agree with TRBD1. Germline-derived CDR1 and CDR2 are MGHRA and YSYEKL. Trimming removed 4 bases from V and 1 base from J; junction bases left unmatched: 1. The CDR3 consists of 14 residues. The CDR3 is CASSLTGSGNTIYF. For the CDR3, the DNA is TGCGCCAGCAGCCTGACAGGGTCTGGAAACACCATATATTTT.

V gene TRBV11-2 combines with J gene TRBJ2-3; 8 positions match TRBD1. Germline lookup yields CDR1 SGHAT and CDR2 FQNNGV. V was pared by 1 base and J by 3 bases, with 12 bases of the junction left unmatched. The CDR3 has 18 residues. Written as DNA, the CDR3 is TGTGCCAGCAGCTTAGCCCCCACAGGACAGGGTTTTACAGATACGCAGTATTTT. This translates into CASSLAPTGQGFTDTQYF.

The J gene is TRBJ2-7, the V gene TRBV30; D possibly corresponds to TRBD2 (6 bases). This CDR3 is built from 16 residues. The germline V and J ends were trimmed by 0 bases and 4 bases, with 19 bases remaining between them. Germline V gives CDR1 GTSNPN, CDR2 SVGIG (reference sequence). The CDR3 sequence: CAWSVMGLGVIYEQYV. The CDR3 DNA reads TGTGCCTGGAGTGTAATGGGACTGGGGGTGATTTACGAGCAGTACGTC.

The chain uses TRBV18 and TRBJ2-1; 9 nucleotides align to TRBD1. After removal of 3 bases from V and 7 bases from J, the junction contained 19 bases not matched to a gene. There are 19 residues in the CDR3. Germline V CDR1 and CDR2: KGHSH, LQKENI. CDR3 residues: CASSPTLGTGTGRQNEQFF. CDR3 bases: TGTGCCAGCTCACCGACGTTAGGAACCGGGACAGGGAGACAGAATGAGCAGTTCTTC.

DNA of the CDR3: TGTGCCAGCAGATGGGGGGGCGAAGATACGCAGTATTTT. This gives the protein CASRWGGEDTQYF. The chain combines TRBV6-1 with TRBJ2-3; possibly TRBD2 for D (7 bases). CDR3 length: 13 amino acids. Trimming cost V 6 bases and J 5 bases, with 12 bases left between them. Looked up from germline, CDR1 is MNHNS and CDR2 is SASEGT.

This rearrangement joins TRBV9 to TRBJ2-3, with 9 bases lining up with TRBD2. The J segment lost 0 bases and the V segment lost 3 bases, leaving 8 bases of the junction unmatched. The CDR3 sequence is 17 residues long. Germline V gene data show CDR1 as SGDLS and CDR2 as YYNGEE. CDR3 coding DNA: TGTGCCAGCAGCGCTCTTGCGGGGGGGACTAGCACAGATACGCAGTATTTT. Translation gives CASSALAGGTSTDTQYF.

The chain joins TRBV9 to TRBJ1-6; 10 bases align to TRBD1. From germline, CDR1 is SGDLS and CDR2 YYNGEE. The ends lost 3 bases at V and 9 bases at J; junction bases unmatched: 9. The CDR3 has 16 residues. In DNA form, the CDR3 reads TGTGCCAGCAGCGCAAAGACAGGGGGCCGAGGTTCACCCCTCCACTTT. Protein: CASSAKTGGRGSPLHF.

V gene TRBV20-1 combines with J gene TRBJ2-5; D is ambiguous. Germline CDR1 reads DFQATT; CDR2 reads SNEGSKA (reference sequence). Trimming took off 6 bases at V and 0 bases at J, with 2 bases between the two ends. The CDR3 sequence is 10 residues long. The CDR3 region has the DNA TGCAGTGCCAACCAAGAGACCCAGTACTTC. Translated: CSANQETQYF.

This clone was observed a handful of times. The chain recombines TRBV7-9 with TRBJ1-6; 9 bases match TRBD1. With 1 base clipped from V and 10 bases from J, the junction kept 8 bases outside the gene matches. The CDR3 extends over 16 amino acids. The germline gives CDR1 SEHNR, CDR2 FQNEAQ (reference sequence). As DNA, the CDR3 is TGTGCCAGCAGCTTAGGGTCCGGACAGGGGTCCTCACCCCTCCACTTT. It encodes CASSLGSGQGSSPLHF.

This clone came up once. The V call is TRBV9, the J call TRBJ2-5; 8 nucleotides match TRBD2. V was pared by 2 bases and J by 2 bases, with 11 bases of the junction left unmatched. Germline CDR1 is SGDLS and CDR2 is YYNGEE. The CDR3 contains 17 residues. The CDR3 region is CASSVEEVAGYQETQYF. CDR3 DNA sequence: TGTGCCAGCAGCGTCGAGGAGGTAGCGGGGTATCAAGAGACCCAGTACTTC.

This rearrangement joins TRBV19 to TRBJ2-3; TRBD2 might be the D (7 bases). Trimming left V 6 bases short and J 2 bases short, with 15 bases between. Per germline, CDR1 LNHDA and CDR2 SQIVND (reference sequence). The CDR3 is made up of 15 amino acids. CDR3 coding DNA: TGTGCCAGTAGAAGGGGGGGCCCTTACACAGATACGCAGTATTTT. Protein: CASRRGGPYTDTQYF.

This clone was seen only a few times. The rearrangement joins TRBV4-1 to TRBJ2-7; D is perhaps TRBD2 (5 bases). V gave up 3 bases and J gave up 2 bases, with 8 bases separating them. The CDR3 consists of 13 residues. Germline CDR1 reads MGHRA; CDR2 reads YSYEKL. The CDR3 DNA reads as TGCGCCAGCAGCCATGCCGGGACCTACGAGCAGTACTTC. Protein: CASSHAGTYEQYF.

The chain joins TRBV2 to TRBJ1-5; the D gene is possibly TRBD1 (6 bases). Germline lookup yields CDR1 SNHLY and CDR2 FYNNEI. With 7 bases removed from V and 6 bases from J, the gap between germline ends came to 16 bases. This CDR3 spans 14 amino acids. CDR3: CASKSQGQVQPQHF. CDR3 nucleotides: TGTGCCAGCAAAAGTCAGGGGCAGGTTCAGCCCCAGCATTTT. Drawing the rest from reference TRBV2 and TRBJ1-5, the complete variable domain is EPEVTQTPSHQVTQMGQEVILRCVPISNHLYFYWYRQILGQKVEFLVSFYNNEISEKSEIFDDQFSVERPDGSNFTLKIRSTKLEDSAMYFCASKSQGQVQPQHFGDGTRLSIL.

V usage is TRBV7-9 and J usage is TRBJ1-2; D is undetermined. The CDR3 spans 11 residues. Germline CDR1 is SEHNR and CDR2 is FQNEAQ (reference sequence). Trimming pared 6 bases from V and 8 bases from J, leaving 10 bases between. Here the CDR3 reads CASSLEGGYTF. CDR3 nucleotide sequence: TGTGCCAGCAGTCTAGAAGGAGGCTACACCTTC.